This T cell receptor (beta chain) was recorded in a study of blood T cell repertoires in COVID-19. Assay used: immunoSEQ multiplex PCR; TCRdb lists only in-frame clones, some missing. The profile covers approximately 70,000 clones, with 88% appearing a single time and around 6.4% taken by the ten largest. Germline CDR1 is SGHVS and CDR2 is FQNEAQ. The CDR3 is 14 residues long. V lost 5 bases, J lost 4 bases, and 7 bases stayed unmatched. The TCR sequence derives from a woman aged 70-85 years with acute or convalescent COVID-19. V gene TRBV7-8 combines with J gene TRBJ2-7; 8 bases line up with TRBD2. The specimen sequenced was peripheral blood. The CDR3 DNA is TGTGCCAGCAGCCGAGCGGGAGACGGTTACGAGCAGTACTTC. Protein: CASSRAGDGYEQYF.